One and the same sample provided the 27 T cell receptor beta chains below, sequenced in a study of Tregs in tolerant kidney transplant recipients. Related graft donors supplied nonmyeloablative bone marrow transplants, and mixed chimerism was transient. Clones were sequenced by immunoSEQ multiplex PCR, and TCRdb holds only the in-frame ones, with some missing. The table records some 50,000 clones, about 92% of them present only once. The input for sequencing was CD8+ T cells from blood (PBMCs), taken 12 months after the transplant. Receptors were obtained from a human patient who received a combined kidney and bone marrow transplant. The graft donor may have contributed some T cells.

The V call is TRBV14, the J call TRBJ1-3, with a possible D match to TRBD1 (6 bases). Per the germline V gene, CDR1 is SGHDN and CDR2 is FVKESK. Trimming took 3 bases from V and 0 from J, leaving 15 bases between them. CDR3 length equals 17 residues. This chain's CDR3 is CASSHLKGHISGNTIYF. The CDR3 DNA reads TGTGCCAGCAGCCACCTGAAGGGACATATCTCTGGAAACACCATATATTTT. The full variable domain, its missing parts supplied by reference TRBV14 and TRBJ1-3, is EAGVTQFPSHSVIEKGQTVTLRCDPISGHDNLYWYRRVMGKEIKFLLHFVKESKQDESGMPNNRFLAERTGGTYSTLKVQPAELEDSGVYFCASSHLKGHISGNTIYFGEGSWLTVV.

The chain couples TRBV28 to TRBJ2-3, with TRBD2 matching over 7 bases. Unmatched junction bases numbered 3, after V lost 3 bases and J lost 0 bases. Germline V gives CDR1 MDHEN, CDR2 SYDVKM. The CDR3 spans 15 residues. The CDR3 here is CASSFGTTSTDTQYF. In DNA, the CDR3 is TGTGCCAGCAGTTTCGGGACTACTAGCACAGATACGCAGTATTTT.

CDR3 in amino acids: CASSQRGSNPGTSASYEQYF. CDR3 DNA sequence: TGCGCCAGCAGTCAACGAGGGAGCAACCCCGGGACTAGCGCGTCGTACGAGCAGTACTTC. The chain carries TRBV23-1 and TRBJ2-7, with 10 positions matching TRBD2. TRBV23-1 is marked as an open reading frame, function uncertain. V trimming: 2 bases; J trimming: 4 bases; junction bases outside the gene matches: 20. The CDR3 consists of 20 residues.

The V and J genes are TRBV19 and TRBJ2-3; TRBD2 matches 7 bases. Germline CDR1 is LNHDA and CDR2 is SQIVND (reference sequence). V shed 6 bases and J 4 bases; nucleotides not matched to a gene: 13. The CDR3 loop spans 16 amino acids. CDR3 sequence reads: CASSPFSGGSPDTQYF. Written as DNA, the CDR3 is TGTGCCAGTAGCCCATTTTCTGGCGGGAGCCCAGATACGCAGTATTTT. The entire variable domain, with the rest obtained from reference TRBV19 and TRBJ2-3, is as follows: DGGITQSPKYLFRKEGQNVTLSCEQNLNHDAMYWYRQDPGQGLRLIYYSQIVNDFQKGDIAEGYSVSREKKESFPLTVTSAQKNPTAFYLCASSPFSGGSPDTQYFGPGTRLTVL.

V gene TRBV11-3 combines with J gene TRBJ2-7, with TRBD2 matching over 7 bases. After removal of 3 bases from V and 0 bases from J, the junction contained 5 bases not matched to a gene. The germline CDR1 and CDR2 sequences are SGHNT and YENEEA. This CDR3 has 15 residues. CDR3 region: CASSLGLAASYEQYF. The CDR3 DNA is TGTGCCAGCAGCTTGGGTCTAGCGGCCTCCTACGAGCAGTACTTC.

The chain has TRBV11-2 and TRBJ2-7; 12 bases are a match to TRBD2. The CDR3 spans 17 residues. V was pared by 0 bases and J by 2 bases, with 5 bases of the junction left unmatched. The germline gives CDR1 SGHAT, CDR2 FQNNGV. The CDR3 coding sequence is TGTGCCAGCAGCTTAGACTTACTAGCGGGGGGAACCTACGAGCAGTACTTC. Its protein is CASSLDLLAGGTYEQYF. The full variable domain, with the rest looked up from reference TRBV11-2 and TRBJ2-7, is EAGVAQSPRYKIIEKRQSVAFWCNPISGHATLYWYQQILGQGPKLLIQFQNNGVVDDSQLPKDRFSAERLKGVDSTLKIQPAKLEDSAVYLCASSLDLLAGGTYEQYFGPGTRLTVT.

The rearrangement joins TRBV7-9 to TRBJ2-5, with 7 bases matching TRBD2. In germline, CDR1 is SEHNR, CDR2 FQNEAQ (reference sequence). The length of the CDR3 is 15 residues. V shed 2 bases and J 0 bases; nucleotides not matched to a gene: 3. In nucleotides, the CDR3 is TGTGCCAGCAGCTTATTGGGGGGGAACCAAGAGACCCAGTACTTC. It specifies CASSLLGGNQETQYF.

This chain links TRBV6-4 with TRBJ1-2; D not resolved. V was clipped by 3 bases and J by 2 bases, with 16 bases between them. This CDR3 contains 16 residues. Germline CDR1 is MRHNA and CDR2 is SNTAGT. The CDR3 sequence is CASSEFVGRENYGYTF. As DNA, the CDR3 is TGTGCCAGCAGTGAATTCGTAGGGAGGGAGAACTATGGCTACACCTTC.

The gene calls are TRBV7-8 and TRBJ1-1; D not resolved. Trimming removed 1 base from V and 4 bases from J, with 10 bases in between. Germline assignment: CDR1 SGHVS and CDR2 FQNEAQ. The CDR3 consists of 14 residues. In DNA form, the CDR3 reads TGTGCCAGCAGCTTAGACAGATTGAGCACTGAAGCTTTCTTT. Residues: CASSLDRLSTEAFF. The variable domain in full, completed from reference TRBV7-8 and TRBJ1-1, reads GAGVSQSPRYKVAKRGQDVALRCDPISGHVSLFWYQQALGQGPEFLTYFQNEAQLDKSGLPSDRFFAERPEGSVSTLKIQRTQQEDSAVYLCASSLDRLSTEAFFGQGTRLTVV.

The chain couples TRBV9 to TRBJ1-2, with TRBD1 matching 8 bases. CDR1 is SGDLS and CDR2 is YYNGEE in the germline V gene. The CDR3 runs 15 residues. J was trimmed by 3 bases and V by 0 bases; bases with no gene match: 4. For the CDR3, the DNA is TGTGCCAGCAGCGTAGGACAGGGGTCATACTATGGCTACACCTTC. Its protein is CASSVGQGSYYGYTF. Looking up the rest from reference TRBV9 and TRBJ1-2 gives the full variable domain: DSGVTQTPKHLITATGQRVTLRCSPRSGDLSVYWYQQSLDQGLQFLIQYYNGEERAKGNILERFSAQQFPDLHSELNLSSLELGDSALYFCASSVGQGSYYGYTFGSGTRLTVV.

The J gene is TRBJ2-7, the V gene TRBV7-9; TRBD1 is a possible D gene (5 bases). Trimming pared 2 bases from V and 1 base from J, leaving 15 bases between. Per the germline V gene, CDR1 is SEHNR and CDR2 is FQNEAQ (reference sequence). The CDR3 consists of 16 residues. CDR3 in amino acids: CASSLQLGVRSYEQYF. In DNA form, the CDR3 reads TGTGCCAGCAGCTTACAATTAGGGGTTCGTTCCTACGAGCAGTACTTC.

The chain carries TRBV7-9 and TRBJ1-2, with a possible D match to TRBD1 (6 bases). V was cut by 8 bases and J by 6 bases, with 13 bases left in between. The germline CDR1 and CDR2 sequences are SEHNR and FQNEAQ (reference sequence). The CDR3 has 12 amino acids. The CDR3 protein is CASDLQGDGYTF. In DNA, the CDR3 is TGTGCCAGCGACCTACAGGGAGATGGCTACACCTTC.

The chain recombines TRBV7-2 with TRBJ2-2; TRBD2 is a possible D gene (5 bases). Germline V gives CDR1 SGHTA, CDR2 FQGNSA. V lost 5 bases and J lost 5, with 12 bases in between. The CDR3 runs 14 residues. The CDR3 DNA sequence: TGTGCCAGCAGCCGAATTACGGGGACCGGGGAGCTGTTTTTT. Protein sequence: CASSRITGTGELFF.

This clone occurred once. V and J are TRBV4-1 and TRBJ2-7, with D perhaps matching TRBD2 (6 bases). Germline CDR1 reads MGHRA; CDR2 reads YSYEKL. V was pared by 3 bases and J by 8 bases, with 23 bases between. This CDR3 has 16 amino acids. In DNA, the CDR3 is TGCGCCAGCAGCCACTCCGATAGCGGTTCGGTCGGGCAGCAGTACTTC. Translating gives CASSHSDSGSVGQQYF.

The J gene is TRBJ2-7, the V gene TRBV27; TRBD2 matches at 8 bases. From germline, CDR1 is MNHEY and CDR2 SMNVEV (reference sequence). With V trimmed by 7 bases and J by 1 base, 6 bases remained unmatched. The CDR3 totals 14 residues. CDR3 DNA sequence: TGTGCCAGCAAGACGGGGGGGTCGTCCTACGAGCAGTACTTC. Protein sequence: CASKTGGSSYEQYF.

The CDR3 here is CASRTSSGELFF. CDR3 bases: TGTGCCAGCAGGACTAGTTCCGGGGAGCTGTTTTTT. The rearrangement uses TRBV27 and TRBJ2-2, with D perhaps matching TRBD2 (6 bases). Trimming took off 6 bases at V and 6 bases at J, with 8 bases between the two ends. There are 12 residues in the CDR3. Germline loops: CDR1 MNHEY, CDR2 SMNVEV (reference sequence).

The chain is built from TRBV19 and TRBJ1-4; a weak D match, TRBD1 (6 bases). The CDR3 loop spans 17 amino acids. Germline V gene data show CDR1 as LNHDA and CDR2 as SQIVND (reference sequence). Trimming removed 7 bases at V and 0 bases at J, with 18 bases between. The CDR3 reads CASKGYSRGSTNEKLFF. DNA for the CDR3: TGTGCCAGTAAGGGATACTCCAGGGGATCAACTAATGAAAAACTGTTTTTT.

The J gene is TRBJ1-2, the V gene TRBV4-1; D is unclear. The V and J ends lost 3 bases and 0 bases respectively, with 11 bases between them. The length of the CDR3 is 15 residues. From germline, CDR1 is MGHRA and CDR2 YSYEKL. The CDR3 is CASSHMMRTNYGYTF. The CDR3 DNA follows: TGCGCCAGCAGCCACATGATGAGAACTAACTATGGCTACACCTTC.

The rearrangement links TRBV6-5 to TRBJ2-3; the D gene is possibly TRBD1 (7 bases). The length of the CDR3 is 15 residues. V lost 8 bases and J 1 base, leaving 16 bases between the germline ends. CDR1 is MNHEY, CDR2 SVGAGI, per germline. This CDR3 is CASEGAGGGTDTQYF. The CDR3, as DNA: TGTGCCAGCGAGGGGGCGGGCGGGGGCACAGATACGCAGTATTTT.

The gene calls are TRBV15 and TRBJ1-3, with unresolved D. The germline V gene encodes CDR1 LNHNV and CDR2 YYDKDF (reference sequence). The ends were cut back, 5 bases at V and 4 bases at J, with 12 bases in the middle. CDR3 length: 14 amino acids. CDR3 DNA sequence: TGTGCCACCAGCTCCCGACTGCGGGGAAACACCATATATTTT. Its protein product is CATSSRLRGNTIYF. Variable domain in full (rest from reference TRBV15 and TRBJ1-3): DAMVIQNPRYQVTQFGKPVTLSCSQTLNHNVMYWYQQKSSQAPKLLFHYYDKDFNNEADTPDNFQSRRPNTSFCFLDIRSPGLGDTAMYLCATSSRLRGNTIYFGEGSWLTVV.

The chain couples TRBV11-2 to TRBJ2-1; D may be TRBD1 (6 bases). Trimming cost V 2 bases and J 8 bases, with 10 bases left between them. The CDR3 is made up of 13 amino acids. Germline CDR1 and CDR2: SGHAT and FQNNGV. CDR3 nucleotide sequence: TGTGCCAGCAGCTTAACAGGGTACTATGAGCAGTTCTTC. It is translated as CASSLTGYYEQFF.

V and J are TRBV19 and TRBJ1-1, with 7 positions matching TRBD1. The length of the CDR3 is 15 residues. In germline, CDR1 is LNHDA, CDR2 SQIVND (reference sequence). Germline trimming cut 7 bases from V and 4 bases from J; bases unmatched to any gene: 12. CDR3 sequence reads: CASKMEGAGSTEAFF. The CDR3 coding sequence is TGTGCCAGTAAAATGGAGGGGGCAGGGAGCACTGAAGCTTTCTTT.

J is TRBJ2-4 and V is TRBV19; TRBD2 aligns across 9 bases. The J segment lost 9 bases and the V segment lost 6 bases, leaving 18 bases of the junction unmatched. There are 17 residues in the CDR3. From germline, CDR1 is LNHDA and CDR2 SQIVND (reference sequence). This CDR3 reads CASSKGRGRIAGVIQYF. The DNA for the CDR3 is TGTGCCAGTAGCAAAGGAAGGGGGCGAATAGCGGGAGTCATTCAGTACTTC. Full variable domain (remainder filled in from reference TRBV19 and TRBJ2-4): DGGITQSPKYLFRKEGQNVTLSCEQNLNHDAMYWYRQDPGQGLRLIYYSQIVNDFQKGDIAEGYSVSREKKESFPLTVTSAQKNPTAFYLCASSKGRGRIAGVIQYFGAGTRLSVL.

The V and J genes are TRBV15 and TRBJ2-7; 7 bases are a match to TRBD2. Germline trimming cut 0 bases from V and 2 bases from J; bases unmatched to any gene: 7. CDR3 size: 16 residues. Germline CDR1 is LNHNV and CDR2 is YYDKDF (reference sequence). This CDR3 reads CATSRERGTITYEQYF. The CDR3 DNA follows: TGTGCCACCAGCAGAGAAAGAGGGACTATTACCTACGAGCAGTACTTC.

As to this clone: Different DNA sequences within this sample yield the same CDR3. In DNA form, the CDR3 reads TGTGCCAGCAGCTTGAGACAGGAGAGAAATTCACCCCTCCACTTT. This codes for CASSLRQERNSPLHF. The chain recombines TRBV5-4 with TRBJ1-6, with D tentatively TRBD1 (6 bases). V dropped 1 base and J dropped 7 bases, with 12 bases sitting between them. CDR1 SGHNT and CDR2 YYREEE come from the germline V gene (reference sequence). This CDR3 region has 15 residues. The whole variable domain, filled in from reference TRBV5-4 and TRBJ1-6, reads ETGVTQSPTHLIKTRGQQVTLRCSSQSGHNTVSWYQQALGQGPQFIFQYYREEENGRGNFPPRFSGLQFPNYSSELNVNALELDDSALYLCASSLRQERNSPLHFGNGTRLTVT.

The chain joins TRBV5-3 to TRBJ2-5, with 12 bases aligning to TRBD1. TRBV5-3 is classed as an ORF, of uncertain function. The CDR3 runs 15 residues. Trimming at V came to 3 bases and at J to 6 bases, leaving 6 bases not matched to a gene. As DNA, the CDR3 is TGTGCCAGAAGCTACCCGGGACAGGGGGCGAAGACCCAGTACTTC. This gives the protein CARSYPGQGAKTQYF.

The chain employs TRBV29-1 and TRBJ1-1; D might be TRBD1 (5 bases). The CDR3 has 15 amino acids. Germline V gives CDR1 SQVTM, CDR2 ANQGSEA. The V gene lost 5 bases and the J gene lost 6 bases, with 22 bases spanning the gap. As DNA, the CDR3 is TGCAGCGTTCGACGGGAGGGGTGGGGTCTGGCTGAAGCTTTCTTT. This gives the protein CSVRREGWGLAEAFF. Using reference TRBV29-1 and TRBJ1-1 for the parts outside the CDR3, the full variable domain is SAVISQKPSRDICQRGTSLTIQCQVDSQVTMMFWYRQQPGQSLTLIATANQGSEATYESGFVIDKFPISRPNLTFSTLTVSNMSPEDSSIYLCSVRREGWGLAEAFFGQGTRLTVV.